This TCR beta chain is from a study of human T cells and chemical hapten exposure. Turning to the study itself: The study lasted roughly five months, and patients were dosed weekly with diphenylcyclopropenone on the scalp throughout. The upper back received 0.01% DPC by patch testing, with results read at 6 days.

This clonotype was seen a few times. Time point: pre-sensitization, week 0. Treatment meaning: therapeutic diphenylcyclopropenone sensitization with weekly scalp DPC. TCRdb used MiXCR to reprocess the RACE reads, holding one entry per CDR3 protein. There are about 59,000 distinct CDR3 sequences in the sample; around 11% occur only once, and approximately 4% lies in the top ten. CDR1 and CDR2 (germline): SNHLY, FYNNEI. The junction had 15 bases not matched to a gene; V was cut back by 7 bases and J by 7 bases. The CDR3 runs 15 residues. The clonotype was recovered from a woman between 40 and 50 years old with alopecia areata. Some clones in this sample may be carry-over from other donors' samples. Specimen: whole blood, collected in connection with sensitization to the hapten diphenylcyclopropenone (DPC). This chain links TRBV2 with TRBJ2-7, with 8 bases matching TRBD2. CDR3 amino acids: CASTERGTSKEEQYF. DNA for the CDR3: TGTGCCAGCACCGAGAGGGGGACTAGTAAGGAAGAGCAGTACTTC.